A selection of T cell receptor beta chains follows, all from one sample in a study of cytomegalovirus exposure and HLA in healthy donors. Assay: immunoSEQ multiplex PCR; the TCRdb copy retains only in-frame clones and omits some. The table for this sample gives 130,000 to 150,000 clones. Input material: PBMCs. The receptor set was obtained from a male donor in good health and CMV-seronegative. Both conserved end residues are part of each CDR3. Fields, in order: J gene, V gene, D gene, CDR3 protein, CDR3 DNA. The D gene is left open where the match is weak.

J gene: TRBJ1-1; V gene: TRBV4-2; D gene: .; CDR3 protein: CASTPSTGITEAFF; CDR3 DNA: TGTGCCAGCACCCCAAGTACAGGGATCACTGAAGCTTTCTTT
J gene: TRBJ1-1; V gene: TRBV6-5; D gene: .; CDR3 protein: CASSYQGTGTEAFF; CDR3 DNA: TGTGCCAGCAGTTATCAGGGGACGGGCACTGAAGCTTTCTTT
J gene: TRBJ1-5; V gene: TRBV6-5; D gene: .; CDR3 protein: CASSLRQVTNQPQHF; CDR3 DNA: TGTGCCAGCAGTCTCCGACAGGTAACAAATCAGCCCCAGCATTTT
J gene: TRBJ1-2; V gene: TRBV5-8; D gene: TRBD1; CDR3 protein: CASSSPGTGLRAGGYTF; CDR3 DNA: TGTGCCAGCAGCAGCCCCGGGACAGGTCTTAGGGCGGGAGGCTACACCTTC
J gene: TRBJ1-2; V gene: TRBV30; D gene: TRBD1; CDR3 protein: CAWNRGRTNYGYTF; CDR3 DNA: TGTGCCTGGAACAGGGGGCGAACTAACTATGGCTACACCTTC
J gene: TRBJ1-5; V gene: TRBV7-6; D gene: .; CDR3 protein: CASSLGRIGGGNQPQHF; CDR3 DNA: TGTGCCAGCAGCTTAGGCAGGATAGGGGGAGGGAATCAGCCCCAGCATTTT
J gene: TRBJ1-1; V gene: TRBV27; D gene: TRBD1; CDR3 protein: CASSTGGYLSQAFF; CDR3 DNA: TGTGCCAGCAGTACAGGGGGCTACCTTTCTCAAGCTTTCTTT
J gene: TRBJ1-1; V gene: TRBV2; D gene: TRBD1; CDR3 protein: CASRKTGLNTEAFF; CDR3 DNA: TGTGCCAGCAGGAAGACAGGGCTGAACACTGAAGCTTTCTTT
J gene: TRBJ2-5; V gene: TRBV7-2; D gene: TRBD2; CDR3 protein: CASSLVRSGGARETQYF; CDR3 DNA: TGTGCCAGCAGCTTAGTCAGAAGCGGGGGGGCCAGGGAGACCCAGTACTTC
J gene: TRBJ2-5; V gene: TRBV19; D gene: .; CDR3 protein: CASKRRARLDQETQYF; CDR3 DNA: TGTGCCAGTAAGAGGAGGGCTCGACTAGACCAAGAGACCCAGTACTTC
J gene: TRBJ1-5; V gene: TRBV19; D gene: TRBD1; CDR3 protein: CASSRTGVAAYSNQPQHF; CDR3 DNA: TGTGCCAGTAGCCGGACAGGGGTCGCGGCTTATAGCAATCAGCCCCAGCATTTT
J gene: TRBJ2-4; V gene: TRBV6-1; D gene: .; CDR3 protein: CASSEFRGSKNIQYF; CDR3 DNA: TGTGCCAGCAGTGAATTCCGGGGATCCAAAAACATTCAGTACTTC
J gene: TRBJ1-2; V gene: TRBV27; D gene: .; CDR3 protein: CASSSADRVHGYTF; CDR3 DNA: TGTGCCAGCAGTTCCGCAGACAGAGTCCATGGCTACACCTTC
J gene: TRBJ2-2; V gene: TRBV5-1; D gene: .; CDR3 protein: CASSPRQGRAGELFF; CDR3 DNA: TGCGCCAGCAGCCCACGACAGGGGAGGGCCGGGGAGCTGTTTTTT
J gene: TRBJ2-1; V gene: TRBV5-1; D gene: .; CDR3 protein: CASSLGGGTYNEQFF; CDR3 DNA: TGCGCCAGCAGCTTGGGGGGCGGGACCTACAATGAGCAGTTCTTC
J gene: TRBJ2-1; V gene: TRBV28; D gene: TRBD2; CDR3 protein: CASSLVGTSPYNEQFF; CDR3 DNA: TGTGCCAGCAGTTTAGTCGGGACTAGTCCCTACAATGAGCAGTTCTTC
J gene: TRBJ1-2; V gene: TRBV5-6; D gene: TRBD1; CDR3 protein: CASSYQGATYGYTF; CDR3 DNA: TGTGCCAGCAGCTACCAGGGGGCGACGTATGGCTACACCTTC
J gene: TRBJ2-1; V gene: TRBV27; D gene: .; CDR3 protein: CATTGFADNEQFF; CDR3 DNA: TGTGCGACCACCGGCTTTGCGGACAATGAGCAGTTCTTC
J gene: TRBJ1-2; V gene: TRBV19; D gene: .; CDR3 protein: CASSTPETVFGYTF; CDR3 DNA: TGTGCCAGTAGTACCCCGGAGACAGTTTTTGGCTACACCTTC
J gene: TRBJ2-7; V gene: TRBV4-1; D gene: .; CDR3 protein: CASSQDGSGIPYEQYF; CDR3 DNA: TGCGCCAGCAGCCAAGATGGAAGCGGCATTCCCTACGAGCAGTACTTC
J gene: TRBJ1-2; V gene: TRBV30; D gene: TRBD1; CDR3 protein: CAWSISGTGSYGYTF; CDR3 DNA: TGTGCCTGGAGTATCAGTGGGACAGGGAGCTATGGCTACACCTTC
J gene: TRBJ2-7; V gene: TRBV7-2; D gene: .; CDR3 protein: CASSSTRSSYEQYF; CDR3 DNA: TGTGCCAGCAGCTCGACTAGGAGCTCCTACGAGCAGTACTTC
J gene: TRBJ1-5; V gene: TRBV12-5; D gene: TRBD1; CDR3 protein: CASGLDTGGGQPQHF; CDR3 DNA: TGTGCTAGTGGTTTGGATACAGGGGGCGGGCAGCCCCAGCATTTT
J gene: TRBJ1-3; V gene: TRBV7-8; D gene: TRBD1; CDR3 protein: CASSLVSFGTGSGNTIYF; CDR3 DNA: TGTGCCAGCAGCTTAGTCTCCTTCGGGACAGGGTCTGGAAACACCATATATTTT
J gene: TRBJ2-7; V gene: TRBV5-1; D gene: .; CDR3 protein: CASSLAAGNEQYF; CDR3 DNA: TGCGCCAGCAGCTTGGCCGCAGGCAACGAGCAGTACTTC
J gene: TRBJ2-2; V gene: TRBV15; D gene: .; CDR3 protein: CATSGFRFTGELFF; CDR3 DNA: TGTGCCACCAGCGGTTTTAGATTTACCGGGGAGCTGTTTTTT
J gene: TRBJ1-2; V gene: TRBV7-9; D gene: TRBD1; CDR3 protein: CASSLVAINTGDYGYTF; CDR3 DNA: TGTGCCAGCAGCTTAGTAGCGATCAATACAGGGGACTATGGCTACACCTTC
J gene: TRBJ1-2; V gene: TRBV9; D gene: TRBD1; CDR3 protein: CASSVAAQGPGGYTF; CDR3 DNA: TGTGCCAGCAGCGTAGCCGCACAGGGGCCTGGGGGCTACACCTTC
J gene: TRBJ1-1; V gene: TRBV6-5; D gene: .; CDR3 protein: CASSYHDRNTEAFF; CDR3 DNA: TGTGCCAGCAGTTACCACGACAGGAACACTGAAGCTTTCTTT
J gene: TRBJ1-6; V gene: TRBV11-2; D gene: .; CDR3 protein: CASSLDRTGNSPLHF; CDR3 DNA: TGTGCCAGCAGCTTAGATCGTACAGGGAATTCACCCCTCCACTTT
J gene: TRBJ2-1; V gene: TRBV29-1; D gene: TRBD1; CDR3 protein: CSVGTGGGNEQFF; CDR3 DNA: TGCAGCGTTGGGACAGGGGGCGGGAATGAGCAGTTCTTC
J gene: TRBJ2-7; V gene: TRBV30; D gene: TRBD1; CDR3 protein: CAWGGDRGISYEQYF; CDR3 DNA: TGTGCCTGGGGGGGTGACAGGGGGATTTCCTACGAGCAGTACTTC
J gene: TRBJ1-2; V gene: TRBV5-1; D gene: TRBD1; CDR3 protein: CASSLPTGQGHGYTF; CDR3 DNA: TGCGCCAGCAGCTTGCCGACGGGACAGGGTCATGGCTACACCTTC
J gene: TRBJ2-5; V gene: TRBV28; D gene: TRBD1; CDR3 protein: CASSVQGIAETQYF; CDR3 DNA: TGTGCCAGCAGTGTACAGGGGATTGCGGAGACCCAGTACTTC
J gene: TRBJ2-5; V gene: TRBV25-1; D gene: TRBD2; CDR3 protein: CASSEFGAGGPETQYF; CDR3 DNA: TGTGCCAGCAGTGAATTTGGAGCGGGGGGGCCGGAGACCCAGTACTTC
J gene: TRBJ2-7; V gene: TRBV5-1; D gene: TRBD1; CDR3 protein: CASSPGGSSAYEQYF; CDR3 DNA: TGCGCCAGCAGCCCAGGGGGCTCCTCCGCCTACGAGCAGTACTTC
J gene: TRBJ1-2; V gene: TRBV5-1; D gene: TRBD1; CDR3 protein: CASSLGQGATDYGYTF; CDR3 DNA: TGCGCCAGCAGCTTGGGACAGGGGGCCACGGACTATGGCTACACCTTC
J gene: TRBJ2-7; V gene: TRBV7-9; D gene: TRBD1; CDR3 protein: CASSHRDSSYEQYF; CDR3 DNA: TGTGCCAGCAGCCACCGGGACAGCTCCTACGAGCAGTACTTC
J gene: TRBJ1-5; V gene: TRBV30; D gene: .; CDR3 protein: CAWRTPGNQPQHF; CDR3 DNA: TGTGCCTGGAGGACTCCTGGCAATCAGCCCCAGCATTTT
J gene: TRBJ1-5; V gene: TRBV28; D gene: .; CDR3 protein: CASSFPFQPQHF; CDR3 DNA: TGTGCCAGCAGTTTTCCCTTTCAGCCCCAGCATTTT
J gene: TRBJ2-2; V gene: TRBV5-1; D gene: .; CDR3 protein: CASSPGHANTGELFF; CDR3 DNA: TGCGCCAGCAGCCCGGGACACGCGAACACCGGGGAGCTGTTTTTT
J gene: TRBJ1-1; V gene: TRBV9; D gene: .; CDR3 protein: CASSVVGDTEAFF; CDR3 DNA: TGTGCCAGCAGCGTAGTAGGGGACACTGAAGCTTTCTTT
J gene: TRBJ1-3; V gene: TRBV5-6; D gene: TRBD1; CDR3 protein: CASRYSVTGEVYF; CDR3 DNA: TGTGCCAGCAGATATTCTGTGACAGGGGAAGTATATTTT
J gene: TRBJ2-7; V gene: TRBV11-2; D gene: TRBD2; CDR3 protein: CASRKTGGHQDEQYF; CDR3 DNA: TGTGCCAGCAGGAAGACGGGAGGCCATCAGGACGAGCAGTACTTC
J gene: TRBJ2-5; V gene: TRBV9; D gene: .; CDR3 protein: CASSVIPSNMETQYF; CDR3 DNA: TGTGCCAGCAGCGTAATCCCTAGCAATATGGAGACCCAGTACTTC
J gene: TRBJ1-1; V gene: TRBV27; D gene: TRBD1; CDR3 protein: CASMTGIRNTEAFF; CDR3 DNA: TGTGCCAGCATGACAGGGATAAGGAACACTGAAGCTTTCTTT
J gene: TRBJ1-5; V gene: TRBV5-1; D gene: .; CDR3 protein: CASSLSGDQPQHF; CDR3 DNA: TGCGCCAGCAGCTTGTCGGGGGATCAGCCCCAGCATTTT
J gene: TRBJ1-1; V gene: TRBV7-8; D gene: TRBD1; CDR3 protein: CASSRGQNTEAFF; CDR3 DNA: TGTGCCAGCAGCAGGGGGCAAAACACTGAAGCTTTCTTT
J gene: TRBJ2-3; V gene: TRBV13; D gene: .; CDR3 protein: CASSQNNRPDTQYF; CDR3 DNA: TGTGCCAGCAGCCAGAACAACCGTCCCGATACGCAGTATTTT